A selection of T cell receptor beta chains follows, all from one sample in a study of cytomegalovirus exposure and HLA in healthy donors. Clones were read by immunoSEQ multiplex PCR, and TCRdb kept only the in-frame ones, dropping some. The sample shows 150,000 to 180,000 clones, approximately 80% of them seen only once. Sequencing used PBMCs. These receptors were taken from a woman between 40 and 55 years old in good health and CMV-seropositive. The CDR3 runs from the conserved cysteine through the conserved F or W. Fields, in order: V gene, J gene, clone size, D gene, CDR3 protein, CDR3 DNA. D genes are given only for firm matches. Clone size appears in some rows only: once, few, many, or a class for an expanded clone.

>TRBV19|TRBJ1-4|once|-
CASSRQGFEKLFF
TGTGCCAGTAGCAGGCAGGGGTTTGAAAAACTGTTTTTT
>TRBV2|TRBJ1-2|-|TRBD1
CASRSQGAVYGYTF
TGTGCCAGCAGAAGCCAGGGGGCGGTCTATGGCTACACCTTC
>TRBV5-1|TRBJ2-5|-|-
CASSFAEVGVGQETQYF
TGCGCCAGCAGCTTTGCTGAGGTGGGAGTCGGGCAAGAGACCCAGTACTTC
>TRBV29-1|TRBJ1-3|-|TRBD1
CSVVSTGFTGNTIYF
TGCAGCGTTGTATCGACAGGGTTTACGGGAAACACCATATATTTT
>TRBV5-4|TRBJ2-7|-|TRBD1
CASSLGRGTGGLGEQYF
TGTGCCAGCAGCCTGGGGAGGGGGACAGGGGGCCTAGGCGAGCAGTACTTC
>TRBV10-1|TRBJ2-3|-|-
CASSLQITDTQYF
TGCGCCAGCAGCTTACAGATCACAGATACGCAGTATTTT
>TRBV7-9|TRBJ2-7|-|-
CASSPRGSAYEQYF
TGTGCCAGCAGCCCTAGGGGCTCCGCCTACGAGCAGTACTTC
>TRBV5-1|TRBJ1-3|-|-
CASSLVGGTLNSGNTIYF
TGCGCCAGCAGCTTGGTCGGCGGAACACTCAACTCTGGAAACACCATATATTTT
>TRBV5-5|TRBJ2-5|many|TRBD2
CASSSTSGARQETQYF
TGTGCCAGCAGCTCAACTAGCGGGGCTAGACAAGAGACCCAGTACTTC
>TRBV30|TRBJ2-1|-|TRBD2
CAWSRTSYHSYNEQFF
TGTGCCTGGAGTCGGACTAGCTATCACTCCTACAATGAGCAGTTCTTC
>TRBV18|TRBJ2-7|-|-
CASSPEGGGIYEQYF
TGTGCCAGCTCACCAGAAGGAGGCGGTATTTACGAGCAGTACTTC
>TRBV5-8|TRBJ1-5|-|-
CASTGGYQPQHF
TGTGCCAGCACCGGGGGTTATCAGCCCCAGCATTTT
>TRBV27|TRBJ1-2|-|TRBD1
CASRGGGRVDYGYTF
TGTGCCAGCCGAGGGGGCGGTCGAGTGGATTATGGCTACACCTTC
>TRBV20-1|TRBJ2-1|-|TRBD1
CSARTGGEQFF
TGCAGTGCAAGGACAGGGGGGGAGCAGTTCTTC
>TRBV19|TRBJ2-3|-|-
CASSIVSPSTDTQYF
TGTGCCAGTAGTATAGTATCCCCTAGCACAGATACGCAGTATTTT
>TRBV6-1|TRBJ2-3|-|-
CASSETFWSTGGYF
TGTGCCAGCAGTGAAACGTTCTGGTCTACCGGGGGGTATTTT
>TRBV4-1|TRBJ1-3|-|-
CASSQDWRNGNTIYF
TGCGCCAGCAGCCAAGATTGGCGGAACGGAAACACCATATATTTT
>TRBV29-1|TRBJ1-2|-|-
CSAHRGGSYGYTF
TGCAGCGCCCATCGGGGAGGGAGCTATGGCTACACCTTC
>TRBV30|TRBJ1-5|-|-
CAWSVDNHQPQHF
TGTGCCTGGAGTGTGGACAATCATCAGCCCCAGCATTTT
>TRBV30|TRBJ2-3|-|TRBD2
CAWSVRAGRTDTQYF
TGTGCCTGGAGTGTACGAGCGGGGCGCACAGATACGCAGTATTTT
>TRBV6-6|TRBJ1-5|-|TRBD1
CASSGGGQGDQPQHF
TGTGCCAGCAGCGGGGGGGGACAGGGAGACCAGCCCCAGCATTTT
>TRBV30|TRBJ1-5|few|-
CAWSVVGDQPQHF
TGTGCCTGGAGTGTTGTAGGGGATCAGCCCCAGCATTTT
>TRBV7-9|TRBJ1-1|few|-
CASSLVEEAFF
TGTGCCAGCAGCTTGGTGGAGGAAGCTTTCTTT
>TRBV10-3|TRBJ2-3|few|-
CATRAPGSDTQYF
TGTGCCACACGGGCCCCAGGGTCAGATACGCAGTATTTT
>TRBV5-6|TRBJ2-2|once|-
CASSLNRRNTGELFF
TGTGCCAGCAGCTTGAACAGGAGGAACACCGGGGAGCTGTTTTTT
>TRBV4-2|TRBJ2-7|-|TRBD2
CASRGGGAPLEQYF
TGTGCCAGCAGGGGCGGGGGGGCTCCCCTCGAGCAGTACTTC
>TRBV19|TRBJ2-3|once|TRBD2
CASSHGTSGTDTQYF
TGTGCCAGTAGTCACGGGACTAGCGGCACAGATACGCAGTATTTT
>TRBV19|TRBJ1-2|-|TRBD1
CASSRRQGERGYTF
TGTGCCAGTAGTAGAAGACAGGGAGAACGGGGCTACACCTTC
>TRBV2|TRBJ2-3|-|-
CASSAYMSGSTDTQYF
TGTGCCAGCAGTGCCTATATGTCGGGTAGCACAGATACGCAGTATTTT
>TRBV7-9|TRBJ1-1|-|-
CASSLGELTEAFF
TGTGCCAGCAGCTTAGGGGAGCTCACTGAAGCTTTCTTT
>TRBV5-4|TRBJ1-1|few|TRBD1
CASSPGQGNTEAFF
TGTGCCAGCAGCCCCGGACAGGGGAACACTGAAGCTTTCTTT
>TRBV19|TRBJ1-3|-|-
CASQRGGIGNTIYF
TGTGCCAGCCAAAGGGGGGGGATTGGAAACACCATATATTTT
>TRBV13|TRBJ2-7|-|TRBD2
CASSPGLADTYEQYF
TGTGCCAGCAGCCCGGGACTAGCGGATACCTACGAGCAGTACTTC
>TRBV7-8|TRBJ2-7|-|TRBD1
CASSPRDRAYEQYF
TGTGCCAGCAGCCCCCGGGACAGAGCCTACGAGCAGTACTTC
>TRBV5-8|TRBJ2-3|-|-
CASSLGGADTQYF
TGTGCCAGCAGCTTGGGGGGAGCAGATACGCAGTATTTT
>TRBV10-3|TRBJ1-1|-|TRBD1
CAIRLTGANTEAFF
TGTGCCATCAGGTTGACAGGGGCCAACACTGAAGCTTTCTTT
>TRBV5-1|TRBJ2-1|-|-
CASSPTSVYNEQFF
TGCGCCAGCAGCCCGACTAGTGTCTACAATGAGCAGTTCTTC
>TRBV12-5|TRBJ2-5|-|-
CASALASGGRETQYF
TGTGCTAGTGCCTTGGCGTCCGGGGGGCGAGAGACCCAGTACTTC
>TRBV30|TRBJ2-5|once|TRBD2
CAWRGGGETQYF
TGTGCCTGGAGAGGCGGGGGAGAGACCCAGTACTTC
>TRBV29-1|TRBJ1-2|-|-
CSVEVLRPPNYGYTF
TGCAGCGTTGAGGTCCTGCGACCCCCCAACTACGGCTACACCTTC
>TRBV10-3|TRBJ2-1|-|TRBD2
CAISELAEQFF
TGTGCCATCAGTGAACTAGCGGAGCAGTTCTTC
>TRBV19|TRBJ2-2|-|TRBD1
CASSSRDRGGELFF
TGTGCCAGTAGTAGCCGGGACAGGGGCGGGGAGCTGTTTTTT
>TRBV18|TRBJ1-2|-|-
CASSPSTGYYGYTF
TGTGCCAGCTCACCATCTACAGGGTATTATGGCTACACCTTC
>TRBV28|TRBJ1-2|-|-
CASSRNYGYTF
TGTGCCAGCAGCAGAAACTATGGCTACACCTTC
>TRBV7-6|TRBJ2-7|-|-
CASSLTGQFEQYF
TGTGCCAGCAGCTTGACCGGACAGTTCGAGCAGTACTTC
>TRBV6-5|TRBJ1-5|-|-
CASSYKPYSNQPQHF
TGTGCCAGCAGTTACAAGCCTTATAGCAATCAGCCCCAGCATTTT